This TCR beta chain came from a study of blood T cell repertoires in COVID-19. Background on the study: Some COVID-19 samples were acute and others convalescent; all came from the United States, Italy and Spain. Sample material is recorded as cDNA or gDNA derived from T cells, B-cell-depleted T cells, or PBMCs.

Original processing notes: The assay estimated nucleated cells by amplifying reference gene primers. Clones were sequenced by immunoSEQ multiplex PCR, and TCRdb holds only the in-frame ones, with some missing. From that table come the V and J calls and clone size; the DNA was used to work out D and trimming. Seen here are hundreds of thousands of clones, 90% observed once, and the top ten hold under 1.1%. CDR3 size: 13 residues. V lost 5 bases, J lost 2 bases, and 0 bases stayed unmatched. Germline lookup yields CDR1 MNHEY and CDR2 SMNVEV (reference sequence). Followed over time, Seattle patients had been enrolled while infection was active.

This TCR was recovered from a middle-aged woman with COVID-19, enrolled during active disease. The chain has TRBV27 and TRBJ2-7; 10 bases map to TRBD2. Sequenced: peripheral blood. Here the CDR3 reads CASSSGRAYEQYF. Written as DNA, the CDR3 is TGTGCCAGCAGTAGCGGGAGGGCCTACGAGCAGTACTTC.